The clone carrying this T cell receptor beta chain was seen repeatedly, ten times or more. Its antigen is not identified. The lymph nodes were axillary draining lymph nodes from breast cancer patients. This specimen belongs to a study of breast tumors, draining lymph nodes, adjacent tissues. MiXCR, applied by TCRdb to the multiplex PCR reads, yields one record per CDR3 protein. The data hold approximately 130,000 distinct CDR3 sequences, with 21% observed a single time. Regarding the study as a whole: Compared with lymph nodes, tumors were less diverse; compared with nontumor tissue, more.

V was trimmed by 0 bases and J by 0 bases, leaving 12 bases between them. Germline V gene sequence: CDR1 MGHRA, CDR2 YSYEKL. The CDR3 has 16 amino acids. The chain couples TRBV4-1 to TRBJ2-7; maybe TRBD2 (6 bases). The TCR sequence derives from a female donor with breast cancer. Some clones in this sample may be carry-over from other donors' samples. Sequencing used axillary lymph node tissue. The CDR3 region has the DNA TGCGCCAGCAGCCAAGATTGGCCTAGCGACTCCTACGAGCAGTACTTC. This sequence encodes CASSQDWPSDSYEQYF.